A selection of T cell receptor beta chains follows, all from one sample in a study of blood T cells in healthy people across ages. TCRdb re-analysed the 5' RACE reads in MiXCR, keeping a single row per CDR3 protein. The sample gives some 1.6 million distinct CDR3 sequences, around 36% of which show up once; over 9% is in the top ten. Sequencing was performed on blood. These receptors were collected from a woman in her 30s in good health. Both conserved end residues are part of each CDR3. The D gene is left open where the match is weak. Clone size is given for some rows only: seen once, a few or many times, or a class if the clone is expanded.

v_gene,abundance,d_gene,j_gene,CDR3nt,CDR3aa
TRBV29-1,many,TRBD1,TRBJ2-7,TGCAGCGTTGAACTACAGGGGGCGGGTTCGAACGAGCAGTACTTC,CSVELQGAGSNEQYF
TRBV9,NA,TRBD2,TRBJ2-2,TGTGCCAGCAGCGTAGCCGCGGGAGGGCCGCCCGGGGAGCTGTTTTTT,CASSVAAGGPPGELFF
TRBV11-2,NA,TRBD1,TRBJ2-5,TGTGCCAGCAGCCCCGGACAGGGCCGAAGGGGAGAGACCCAGTACTTC,CASSPGQGRRGETQYF
TRBV27,NA,TRBD1,TRBJ1-2,TGTGCCAGCAGCTCCCACACAGGGGGGCAGGGCTACACCTTC,CASSSHTGGQGYTF
TRBV20-1,few,NA,TRBJ2-7,TGCAGTGCCCCTCCGGGTCGGACCTACGAGCAGTACTTC,CSAPPGRTYEQYF
TRBV27,few,NA,TRBJ2-1,TGTGCCAGCAGTTTATCAGGCCCTTCGGGGGCCTACAATGAGCAGTTCTTC,CASSLSGPSGAYNEQFF
TRBV7-2,NA,TRBD1,TRBJ2-3,TGTGCCAGCAACTCCCGACAGGGGGTGGACACAGATACGCAGTATTTT,CASNSRQGVDTDTQYF
TRBV5-6,NA,TRBD1,TRBJ2-5,TGTGCCAGCAGCTTGGGACACAGGGGTAGGGAGACCCAGTACTTC,CASSLGHRGRETQYF
TRBV12-3/TRBV12-4,NA,NA,TRBJ2-2,TGTGCCAGCAGTTTGCAGGGGAAGAACACCGGGGAGCTGTTTTTT,CASSLQGKNTGELFF
TRBV30,few,NA,TRBJ1-2,TGTGCCTGGAGTGGAACAGGCTATGGCTACACCTTC,CAWSGTGYGYTF
TRBV7-9,once,TRBD1,TRBJ1-4,TGTGCCAGCAGCGCGGACAGGGAATATGAAAAACTGTTTTTT,CASSADREYEKLFF
TRBV24-1,NA,NA,TRBJ1-1,TGTGCCACCAGTGATCGAGAGAACACTGAAGCTTTCTTT,CATSDRENTEAFF
TRBV12-3/TRBV12-4,few,NA,TRBJ2-7,TGTGCCAGCAGCCTAGCCGGGACCCCTGGAATCGAGCAGTACTTC,CASSLAGTPGIEQYF
TRBV4-1,few,TRBD1,TRBJ2-7,TGCGCCAGCAGCCAAGGGACAGGGGATATCCACGAGCAGTACTTC,CASSQGTGDIHEQYF
TRBV15,few,NA,TRBJ2-1,TGTGCCACCAGCAGAGCTTCCTCTATGCACCATGAGCAGTTCTTC,CATSRASSMHHEQFF
TRBV7-7,NA,TRBD1,TRBJ2-5,TGTGCCAGCAGTGGAACAGGGGTCCCCGGGGAGACCCAGTACTTC,CASSGTGVPGETQYF
TRBV20-1,few,NA,TRBJ1-5,TGCAGTGCTAGCCGGACAGCCAATCAGCCCCAGCATTTT,CSASRTANQPQHF
TRBV7-6,NA,TRBD1,TRBJ2-3,TGTGCCAGCAGCAAAAGACCACAGGGGCAGCGCGTGGGTACGCAGTATTTT,CASSKRPQGQRVGTQYF
TRBV4-1,NA,NA,TRBJ2-1,TGCGCCAGCAGCCAAAGACCGGATGAGCAGTTCTTC,CASSQRPDEQFF
TRBV15,NA,NA,TRBJ2-1,TGTGCCACCAGCAGAGAGGGTAGCTCCTACAATGAGCAGTTCTTC,CATSREGSSYNEQFF
TRBV13,NA,NA,TRBJ1-3,TGTGCCAGCAGCCTCAGGACACTCTCTGGAAACACCATATATTTT,CASSLRTLSGNTIYF
TRBV20-1,NA,NA,TRBJ1-1,TGCAGTGCCCCGGTGAATTTGAGGCAGGGGGCTTTCTTT,CSAPVNLRQGAFF
TRBV7-9,NA,NA,TRBJ2-1,TGTGCCAGCAGCTTAGCGGGAGAGTGGGGACTTAGCTCCTACAATGAGCAGTTCTTC,CASSLAGEWGLSSYNEQFF
TRBV10-2,NA,NA,TRBJ2-7,TGCGCCAGCAGTGAAACCGGGACGCCGTTTCGAGCCTACGAGCAGTACTTC,CASSETGTPFRAYEQYF
TRBV9,NA,TRBD2,TRBJ2-2,TGTGCCAGCAGCGAGACTAGCGGGATCACCGGGGAGCTGTTTTTT,CASSETSGITGELFF
TRBV5-1,few,TRBD2,TRBJ2-1,TGCGCCAGCAGCTTGAACCCGGGACTAGACAATGAGCAGTTCTTC,CASSLNPGLDNEQFF
TRBV2,NA,NA,TRBJ1-2,TGTGCCAGCAGGGACACCCCAGGCTATGGCTACACCTTC,CASRDTPGYGYTF
TRBV20-1,few,TRBD2,TRBJ2-7,TGCAGTGCTAGAAGACTAGCGGCCCCCTACGAGCAGTACTTC,CSARRLAAPYEQYF
TRBV3-1,few,NA,TRBJ1-6,TGTGCCAGCAGCTTCGTCGAGGGAGAGTCACCCCTCCACTTT,CASSFVEGESPLHF
TRBV13,few,NA,TRBJ2-3,TGTGCCAGCAGCGTGCTCTTCCCCACAGATACGCAGTATTTT,CASSVLFPTDTQYF
TRBV3-1,few,TRBD1,TRBJ1-1,TGTGCCAGCAGCGAATCGGACAGGTCGAACACTGAAGCTTTCTTT,CASSESDRSNTEAFF